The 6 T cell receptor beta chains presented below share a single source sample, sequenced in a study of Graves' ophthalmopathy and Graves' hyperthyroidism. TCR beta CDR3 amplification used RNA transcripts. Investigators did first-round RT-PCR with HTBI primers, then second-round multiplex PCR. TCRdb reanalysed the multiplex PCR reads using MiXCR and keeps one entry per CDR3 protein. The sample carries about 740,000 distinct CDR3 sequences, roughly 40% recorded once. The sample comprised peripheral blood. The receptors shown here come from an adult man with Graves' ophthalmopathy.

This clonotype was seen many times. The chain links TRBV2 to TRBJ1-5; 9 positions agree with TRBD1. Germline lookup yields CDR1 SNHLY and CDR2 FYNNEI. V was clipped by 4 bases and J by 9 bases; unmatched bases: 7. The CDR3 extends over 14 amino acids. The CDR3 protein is CASSGRQGVTPQHF. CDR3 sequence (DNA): TGTGCCAGCAGTGGAAGACAGGGGGTGACGCCCCAGCATTTT.

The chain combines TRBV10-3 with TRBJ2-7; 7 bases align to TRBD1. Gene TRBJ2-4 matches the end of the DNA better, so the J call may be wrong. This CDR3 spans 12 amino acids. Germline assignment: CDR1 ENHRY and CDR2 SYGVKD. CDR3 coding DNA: TGTGCCACTACCGGGACAGAAAACATTCAGTACTTC. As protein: CATTGTENIQYF.

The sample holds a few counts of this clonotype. The CDR3 bases are TGTGCCAGCAGACAGGGTTTATCCACTGAAGCTTTCTTT. Its translation is CASRQGLSTEAFF. The chain joins TRBV6-1 to TRBJ1-1; tentatively, D is TRBD1 (6 bases). Between the trimmed V and J ends, which lost 6 bases and 4 bases, there was a span of 12 bases. This CDR3 region has 13 residues. CDR1 and CDR2 from the germline V gene are MNHNS and SASEGT.

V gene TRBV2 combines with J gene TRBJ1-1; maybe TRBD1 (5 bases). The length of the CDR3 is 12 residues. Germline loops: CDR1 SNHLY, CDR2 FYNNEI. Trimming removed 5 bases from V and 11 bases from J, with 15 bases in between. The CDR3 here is CASSPGAGSAFF. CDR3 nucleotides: TGTGCCAGCAGTCCCGGAGCAGGGTCCGCTTTCTTT.

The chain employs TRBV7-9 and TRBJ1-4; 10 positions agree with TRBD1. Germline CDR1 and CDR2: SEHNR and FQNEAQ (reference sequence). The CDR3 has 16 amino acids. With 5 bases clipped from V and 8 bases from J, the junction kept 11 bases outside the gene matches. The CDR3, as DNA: TGTGCCAGCAGCCCACGCCCGGACAGGGGGGAGGAAAAACTGTTTTTT. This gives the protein CASSPRPDRGEEKLFF. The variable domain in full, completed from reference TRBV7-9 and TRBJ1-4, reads DTGVSQNPRHKITKRGQNVTFRCDPISEHNRLYWYRQTLGQGPEFLTYFQNEAQLEKSRLLSDRFSAERPKGSFSTLEIQRTEQGDSAMYLCASSPRPDRGEEKLFFGSGTQLSVL.

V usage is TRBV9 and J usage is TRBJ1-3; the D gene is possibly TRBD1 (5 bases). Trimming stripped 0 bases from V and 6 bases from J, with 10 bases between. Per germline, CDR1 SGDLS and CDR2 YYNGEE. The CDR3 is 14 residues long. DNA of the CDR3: TGTGCCAGCAGCGTAGGGGCGGGGGAAAACACCATATATTTT. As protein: CASSVGAGENTIYF. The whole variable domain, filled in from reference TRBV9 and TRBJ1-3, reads DSGVTQTPKHLITATGQRVTLRCSPRSGDLSVYWYQQSLDQGLQFLIQYYNGEERAKGNILERFSAQQFPDLHSELNLSSLELGDSALYFCASSVGAGENTIYFGEGSWLTVV.